The 8 T cell receptor beta chains presented below share a single source sample, sequenced in a study of shared clonotypes between healthy human individuals. TCRdb's table, derived via immunoSEQ multiplex PCR, lists solely in-frame clones and lacks some. Found here are about 700,000 clones, approximately 79% of them singletons; the top ten hold over 1.5%. Material for sequencing was memory CD4+ T cells sorted from blood. Subset specified: CD45RA-negative fraction. The receptor set was obtained from a woman aged 30 to 39 in good health.

The chain recombines TRBV21-1 with TRBJ1-5. TRBV21-1 is annotated as a pseudogene. CDR3 length: 13 amino acids. The CDR3 sequence is CASSRGGNQPQHF. The CDR3 bases are TGTGCCAGCAGCAGAGGGGGCAATCAGCCCCAGCATTTT.

A single count supports this clone. The CDR3 DNA sequence: TGCGCCAGCAGCCAAGACGTCCAGGGTCGAGACGGCTACACCTTC. Translating gives CASSQDVQGRDGYTF. J is TRBJ1-2 and V is TRBV4-1; D is possibly TRBD1 (5 bases). Germline CDR1 reads MGHRA; CDR2 reads YSYEKL. This CDR3 has 15 residues. V shed 0 bases and J shed 8 bases, with 16 bases lying between them.

This sequence joins TRBV18 and TRBJ1-5, with unresolved D. CDR1 is KGHSH, CDR2 LQKENI, per germline. V dropped 5 bases and J dropped 3 bases, with 20 bases sitting between them. This CDR3 is built from 17 residues. The CDR3 spells CASSSGLIGFANQPQHF. The CDR3 region has the DNA TGTGCCAGCTCATCTGGGTTAATTGGTTTTGCCAATCAGCCCCAGCATTTT.

The chain combines TRBV2 with TRBJ2-7; 8 bases fit TRBD1. CDR1 and CDR2 from the germline V gene are SNHLY and FYNNEI. The CDR3 consists of 14 residues. J gave up 4 bases and V 10 bases, and 12 bases lay outside the gene matches. The CDR3 protein is CATLLPGQVYEQYF. For the CDR3, the DNA is TGTGCCACCCTTCTACCGGGACAGGTGTACGAGCAGTACTTC.

This clone was counted a few times. The chain recombines TRBV7-2 with TRBJ1-2; 7 nucleotides match TRBD1. Germline V lookup: CDR1 SGHTA, CDR2 FQGNSA. The CDR3 loop spans 16 amino acids. The trim removed 1 base at V and 7 bases at J, leaving 12 bases unmatched. DNA for the CDR3: TGTGCCAGCAGCTTAGGTCCCCCAGGGGGTTATGGTGGCTACACCTTC. Translation gives CASSLGPPGGYGGYTF.

This rearrangement joins TRBV5-1 to TRBJ1-1; D gene ambiguous. This CDR3 spans 14 amino acids. V shed 5 bases and J shed 1 base, with 12 bases lying between them. CDR1 and CDR2 from the germline V gene are SGHRS and YFSETQ. The CDR3 sequence is CASSSVWGNTEAFF. CDR3 bases: TGCGCCAGCAGTTCCGTTTGGGGGAACACTGAAGCTTTCTTT. The full variable domain, completed using reference TRBV5-1 and TRBJ1-1, is KAGVTQTPRYLIKTRGQQVTLSCSPISGHRSVSWYQQTPGQGLQFLFEYFSETQRNKGNFPGRFSGRQFSNSRSEMNVSTLELGDSALYLCASSSVWGNTEAFFGQGTRLTVV.

This chain uses TRBV6-6 with TRBJ2-2; perhaps TRBD1 as D (6 bases). Trimming removed 2 bases at V and 0 bases at J, with 7 bases between. This CDR3 is 15 amino acids long. From germline, CDR1 is MNHNY and CDR2 SVGAGI (reference sequence). In DNA, the CDR3 is TGTGCCAGCAGTTACCGGACAGCGAACACCGGGGAGCTGTTTTTT. This codes for CASSYRTANTGELFF.

The chain is built from TRBV27 and TRBJ2-1, with unresolved D. The V gene lost 4 bases and the J gene lost 7 bases, with 8 bases spanning the gap. The CDR3 sequence is 12 residues long. The V gene's germline CDR1 is MNHEY and CDR2 SMNVEV (reference sequence). For the CDR3, the DNA is TGTGCCAGCAGTTCAGTCCTTAATGAGCAGTTCTTC. Residues: CASSSVLNEQFF.